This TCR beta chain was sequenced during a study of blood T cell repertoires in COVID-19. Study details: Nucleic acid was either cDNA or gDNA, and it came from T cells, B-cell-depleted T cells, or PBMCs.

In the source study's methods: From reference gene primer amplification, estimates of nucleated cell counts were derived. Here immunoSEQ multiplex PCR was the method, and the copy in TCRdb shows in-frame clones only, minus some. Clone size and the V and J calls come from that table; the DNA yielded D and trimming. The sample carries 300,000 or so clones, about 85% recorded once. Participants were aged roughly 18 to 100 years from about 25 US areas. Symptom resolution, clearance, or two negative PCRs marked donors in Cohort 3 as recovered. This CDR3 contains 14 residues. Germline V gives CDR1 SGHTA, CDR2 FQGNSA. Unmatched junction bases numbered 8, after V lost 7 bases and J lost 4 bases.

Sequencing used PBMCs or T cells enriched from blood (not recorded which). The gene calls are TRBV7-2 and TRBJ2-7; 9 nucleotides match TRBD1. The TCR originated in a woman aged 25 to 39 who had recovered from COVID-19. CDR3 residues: CASTAGTGRYEQYF. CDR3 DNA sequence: TGTGCCAGCACCGCAGGGACAGGGAGATACGAGCAGTACTTC.